These 26 T cell receptor beta chains were sequenced from one sample in a study of molecular identifiers for immune sequencing clone quantification. TCRdb itself ran the PCR reads through MiXCR, one entry per CDR3 protein. In the table there are about 68,000 distinct CDR3 sequences, approximately 18% of which are singletons. Source material: naive CD8+ T cells from blood, with Jurkat cell RNA spiked in. Subset described: FACS-sorted CD8+CD4-CCR7+CD45RA+ naive T cells. Every receptor here comes from a human donor in good health. Some libraries in this study had Jurkat cell RNA spiked in.

This clonotype was detected ten times or more. The CDR3 reads CASSEQPGQGYGYTF. CDR3 nucleotide sequence: TGTGCCAGCAGTGAGCAACCGGGACAGGGTTATGGCTACACCTTC. The chain couples TRBV6-1 to TRBJ1-2; 9 bases agree with TRBD1. Germline loops: CDR1 MNHNS, CDR2 SASEGT. The CDR3 consists of 15 residues. V lost 3 bases, J lost 5 bases, and 7 bases stayed unmatched.

This clonotype was seen at least ten times. The chain links TRBV4-1 to TRBJ2-7; D gene unclear. With 2 bases removed from V and 7 bases from J, the gap between germline ends came to 6 bases. There are 11 residues in the CDR3. In germline, CDR1 is MGHRA, CDR2 YSYEKL. This CDR3 is CASSQQKEQYF. The CDR3 DNA sequence: TGCGCCAGCAGCCAACAGAAGGAGCAGTACTTC.

This clonotype showed up just a few times. The V gene is TRBV5-6, the J gene TRBJ2-1; D call uncertain. Germline V gene lookup returns CDR1 SGHDT and CDR2 YYEEEE. The CDR3 loop spans 11 amino acids. Deletions cut 4 bases from V and 5 bases from J, with 4 bases between. CDR3 sequence (DNA): TGTGCCAGCAGCACAAACAATGAGCAGTTCTTC. This encodes CASSTNNEQFF.

This sequence joins TRBV11-2 and TRBJ2-4, with D perhaps matching TRBD2 (5 bases). This CDR3 has 10 amino acids. Per the germline V gene, CDR1 is SGHAT and CDR2 is FQNNGV. Trimming shortened V by 8 bases and J by 7 bases, and 6 bases separated the two germline ends. The CDR3, as DNA: TGTGCCAGCGGGGAGAACATTCAGTACTTC. Residues: CASGENIQYF.

This clonotype was counted ten times or more. The chain links TRBV27 to TRBJ2-7, with no clear D. Germline V gene sequence: CDR1 MNHEY, CDR2 SMNVEV (reference sequence). V lost 8 bases, J lost 3 bases, and 20 bases lay in between. This CDR3 has 15 amino acids. The CDR3 is CASRPRAQPVYEQYF. The CDR3, as DNA: TGTGCCAGCCGGCCAAGGGCTCAACCGGTCTACGAGCAGTACTTC.

About this clonotype: Since a much larger clone is just one base distant, this may be a read error. This rearrangement joins TRBV28 to TRBJ2-1, with 12 positions matching TRBD2. Germline CDR1 and CDR2: MDHEN and SYDVKM. Trimming took 6 bases from V and 6 from J; bases not matched to a gene: 12. This CDR3 comprises 17 residues. CDR3 amino acids: CASRAERGLAGLNEQFF. The DNA for the CDR3 is TGTGCCAGCAGAGCCGAAAGGGGACTAGCGGGCCTCAATGAGCAGTTCTTC. The full variable domain, in which reference TRBV28 and TRBJ2-1 provide the parts outside the CDR3, is DVKVTQSSRYLVKRTGEKVFLECVQDMDHENMFWYRQDPGLGLRLIYFSYDVKMKEKGDIPEGYSVSREKKERFSLILESASTNQTSMYLCASRAERGLAGLNEQFFGPGTRLTVL.

Remarks on this clonotype: This clone may be a read error of a much larger clone one base away. The CDR3 does not end in the conserved phenylalanine or tryptophan, so this is likely a read error. V gene TRBV20-1 combines with J gene TRBJ1-6; weak D call: TRBD1 (5 bases). This CDR3 has 16 residues. Germline CDR1 and CDR2: DFQATT and SNEGSKA (reference sequence). The germline V and J ends were trimmed by 0 bases and 7 bases, with 16 bases remaining between them. The CDR3 region has the DNA TGCAGTGCTAGAGACCCCCCTGGGGGGTGGAATTCACCCCTCCACTCT. Translating it yields CSARDPPGGWNSPLHS.

This clonotype has a count of ten or more. The V call is TRBV28, the J call TRBJ2-3, with 11 bases aligning to TRBD2. V shed 5 bases and J 7 bases; nucleotides not matched to a gene: 5. Germline-derived CDR1 and CDR2 are MDHEN and SYDVKM. This CDR3 is built from 14 residues. The chain's CDR3 is CASSVAGGPHTQYF. For the CDR3, the DNA is TGTGCCAGCAGTGTAGCGGGAGGGCCGCATACGCAGTATTTT.

Remarks on this clonotype: This may come from a read error, since a much larger clone is one base off. This chain uses TRBV27 with TRBJ1-1; D is undetermined. CDR1 is MNHEY and CDR2 is SMNVEV in the germline V gene (reference sequence). Between the trimmed V and J ends, which lost 6 bases and 6 bases, there was a span of 14 bases. The CDR3 extends over 13 amino acids. The CDR3 sequence is CASSLGSLSEAFF. CDR3 DNA sequence: TGTGCCAGCAGCCTCGGCAGTTTGTCTGAAGCTTTCTTT.

This clonotype occurred many times. The chain links TRBV4-1 to TRBJ2-7, with TRBD1 identical over 7 bases. CDR1 and CDR2 from the germline V gene are MGHRA and YSYEKL. J gave up 4 bases and V 1 base, and 7 bases lay outside the gene matches. The CDR3 extends over 15 amino acids. CDR3 nucleotide sequence: TGCGCCAGCAGCCAAGGACAGGGTGTAGTTTACGAGCAGTACTTC. As protein: CASSQGQGVVYEQYF.

This clonotype was found many times. The chain has TRBV30 and TRBJ2-1, with a tentative D call TRBD2 (6 bases). Germline V gene lookup returns CDR1 GTSNPN and CDR2 SVGIG (reference sequence). V lost 7 bases and J lost 7, with 14 bases in between. The length of the CDR3 is 12 residues. The CDR3 sequence is CALLAEGNEQFF. The CDR3 region has the DNA TGTGCCTTACTAGCCGAGGGGAATGAGCAGTTCTTC. The variable domain in full, with the rest retrieved from reference TRBV30 and TRBJ2-1, is SQTIHQWPATLVQPVGSPLSLECTVEGTSNPNLYWYRQAAGRGLQLLFYSVGIGQISSEVPQNLSASRPQDRQFILSSKKLLLSDSGFYLCALLAEGNEQFFGPGTRLTVL.

Note on this clonotype: Germline is not matched at one junction end, which may reflect a read error. The chain combines TRBV12-3 or TRBV12-4 with TRBJ1-3, with D perhaps matching TRBD1 (6 bases). CDR3 length: 14 residues. CDR3 in amino acids: CASSTGFTGNSIYF. The CDR3, as DNA: TGTGCCAGCAGTACAGGGTTTACTGGAAACTCCATATATTTT.

Regarding this clonotype: A much larger clonotype is one base distant, so this may be a read error. The V and J genes are TRBV4-1 and TRBJ2-1; D is uncertain. This CDR3 region has 14 residues. Germline V gene lookup returns CDR1 MGHRA and CDR2 YSYEKL. The germline V and J ends were trimmed by 1 base and 8 bases, with 12 bases remaining between them. The CDR3 DNA sequence: TGCGCCAGCAGCCAAGGGTCAGCTAGAGATGAGCAGTTCTTC. It is translated as CASSQGSARDEQFF.

This clonotype has more than one count but fewer than ten. The rearrangement uses TRBV7-9 and TRBJ1-5; D may be TRBD1 (6 bases). This CDR3 contains 15 residues. Germline lookup yields CDR1 SEHNR and CDR2 FQNEAQ (reference sequence). V lost 1 base and J 6 bases, leaving 13 bases between the germline ends. This CDR3 is CASSLGGLRGQPQHF. For the CDR3, the DNA is TGTGCCAGCAGCTTAGGGGGGCTAAGGGGTCAGCCCCAGCATTTT.

As for this clonotype: Just one base apart from a much larger clone, this may be a read error. The chain recombines TRBV6-5 with TRBJ2-1, with 11 bases fitting TRBD2. Germline V gene data show CDR1 as MNHEY and CDR2 as SVGAGI. With 1 base clipped from V and 6 bases from J, the junction kept 14 bases outside the gene matches. The CDR3 is 19 amino acids. The CDR3 DNA follows: TGTGCCAGCAGTTACTTACCCACCCTGACTAGCGGGACCCGCAATGAGCAGTTCTTC. This translates into CASSYLPTLTSGTRNEQFF.

This clonotype was counted many times. This chain joins TRBV21-1 and TRBJ1-4. TRBV21-1 is a documented pseudogene. CDR3 length: 18 amino acids. The CDR3 loop is CASSKKTGSGMTNEKLFF. The CDR3 nucleotides are TGTGCCAGCAGCAAAAAAACTGGGTCGGGGATGACTAATGAAAAACTGTTTTTT.

This clonotype has a count of ten or more. The rearrangement links TRBV29-1 to TRBJ1-1, with 7 nucleotides matching TRBD1. The CDR3 sequence is 13 residues long. Unmatched junction bases numbered 3, after V lost 3 bases and J lost 2 bases. The germline V gene encodes CDR1 SQVTM and CDR2 ANQGSEA. The CDR3 DNA reads TGCAGCGTTGAGACAGGGAGTAACACTGAAGCTTTCTTT. Translating gives CSVETGSNTEAFF.

This clonotype has a handful of counts. This sequence joins TRBV11-3 and TRBJ2-7; D is possibly TRBD1 or TRBD2 (5 bases each). CDR3 length: 20 amino acids. The germline V gene has CDR1 SGHNT and CDR2 YENEEA. Deletions cut 0 bases from V and 3 bases from J, with 27 bases between. The CDR3 is CASSLDWDVTRGEINYEQYF. CDR3 DNA sequence: TGTGCCAGCAGCTTAGATTGGGACGTTACTCGGGGTGAAATAAACTACGAGCAGTACTTC. The whole variable domain, remainder taken from reference TRBV11-3 and TRBJ2-7, is EAGVVQSPRYKIIEKKQPVAFWCNPISGHNTLYWYLQNLGQGPELLIRYENEEAVDDSQLPKDRFSAERLKGVDSTLKIQPAELGDSAVYLCASSLDWDVTRGEINYEQYFGPGTRLTVT.

The table lists this clonotype with many counts. The J gene is TRBJ2-1, the V gene TRBV4-1; no clear D gene. The ends were cut back, 4 bases at V and 0 bases at J, with 13 bases in the middle. CDR1 is MGHRA and CDR2 is YSYEKL in the germline V gene. This CDR3 has 16 residues. CDR3 amino acids: CASSRGFPSSYNEQFF. The CDR3, as DNA: TGCGCCAGCAGCCGCGGTTTCCCGAGCTCCTACAATGAGCAGTTCTTC.

The CDR3 loop is CASSTFLQGDGYTF. The CDR3 DNA is TGTGCCAGCAGCACGTTTTTACAGGGAGACGGCTACACCTTC. This chain joins TRBV7-9 and TRBJ1-2; TRBD1 is a possible D gene (6 bases). The CDR3 extends over 14 amino acids. Germline lookup yields CDR1 SEHNR and CDR2 FQNEAQ (reference sequence). V was trimmed by 5 bases and J by 8 bases, leaving 18 bases between them.

The chain has TRBV27 and TRBJ2-1; 10 positions agree with TRBD2. The J segment lost 0 bases and the V segment lost 5 bases, leaving 4 bases of the junction unmatched. Germline lookup yields CDR1 MNHEY and CDR2 SMNVEV (reference sequence). The CDR3 has 16 amino acids. The CDR3 sequence is CASSPSSGGSYNEQFF. CDR3 DNA sequence: TGTGCCAGCAGTCCCTCTAGCGGGGGCTCCTACAATGAGCAGTTCTTC.

This clonotype was picked up many times. The chain couples TRBV6-6 to TRBJ2-1, with TRBD2 identical over 13 bases. This CDR3 has 16 residues. In germline, CDR1 is MNHNY, CDR2 SVGAGI (reference sequence). After removal of 0 bases from V and 8 bases from J, the junction contained 4 bases not matched to a gene. DNA for the CDR3: TGTGCCAGCAGTTACTCGAGACTAGCGGGAGGTGATGAGCAGTTCTTC. It translates to CASSYSRLAGGDEQFF.

At least ten counts were recorded for this clonotype. The rearrangement links TRBV27 to TRBJ2-7; no clear D. Trimming cost V 5 bases and J 5 bases, with 13 bases left between them. The germline V gene encodes CDR1 MNHEY and CDR2 SMNVEV (reference sequence). CDR3 length: 13 amino acids. The CDR3 DNA reads TGTGCCAGCAGTAGGGTATTAGAGGACGAGCAGTACTTC. This translates into CASSRVLEDEQYF.

Details on this clonotype: This may arise from a read error, as a much more abundant clone is one base away. The genes are TRBV27 and TRBJ2-7; D might be TRBD2 (5 bases). Germline CDR1 and CDR2: MNHEY and SMNVEV (reference sequence). CDR3 length: 13 amino acids. The CDR3 protein is CASSLEGTYELYF. The CDR3 DNA is TGTGCCAGCAGTTTAGAGGGCACCTACGAGCTGTACTTC.

This clonotype was observed many times. V usage is TRBV7-9 and J usage is TRBJ1-1; D is perhaps TRBD1 (6 bases). In germline, CDR1 is SEHNR, CDR2 FQNEAQ (reference sequence). The CDR3 sequence is 15 residues long. The V end lost 1 base, the J end lost 1 base, and 10 bases lay between the germline ends. The CDR3 spells CASSLVMGQNTEAFF. CDR3 in DNA: TGTGCCAGCAGCTTAGTAATGGGACAGAACACTGAAGCTTTCTTT.

This clonotype appeared many times. The chain recombines TRBV28 with TRBJ2-2; D gene uncertain. The CDR3 contains 14 residues. Germline V CDR1 and CDR2: MDHEN, SYDVKM. Trimming pared 3 bases from V and 7 bases from J, leaving 12 bases between. CDR3 nucleotide sequence: TGTGCCAGCAGTTTGGCCCCGGGCGTCGGGGAGCTGTTTTTT. It codes for CASSLAPGVGELFF.